These 10 T cell receptor beta chains came from one sample sequenced in a study of technical replicates of blood from four donors (TCRdb year 2017). Library method: the immunoSEQ multiplex PCR assay. The clones in this table, taken by TCRdb from immuneACCESS, are in-frame only. Not every clone is retained; where verified, under half of the shortfall comes from an unresolved V gene, and the cause of the rest is unknown. This sample comprises roughly 68,000 clones, about 97% of them detected only once. The ten most abundant clones make up more than 0.25% of the sample. Source material: T cells isolated from PBMCs. All receptors derive from a human donor in good health.

The genes are TRBV27 and TRBJ1-5; D might be TRBD1 (6 bases). The CDR3 totals 16 residues. CDR1 and CDR2 from the germline V gene are MNHEY and SMNVEV (reference sequence). V gave up 2 bases and J gave up 3 bases, with 14 bases separating them. CDR3 loop: CASSLGRSGVNQPQHF. CDR3 DNA sequence: TGTGCCAGCAGTTTAGGTAGGTCAGGGGTCAATCAGCCCCAGCATTTT.

The chain uses TRBV9 and TRBJ2-2; D gene ambiguous. This CDR3 has 13 amino acids. Trimming took off 2 bases at V and 3 bases at J, with 5 bases between the two ends. Germline V CDR1 and CDR2: SGDLS, YYNGEE. The CDR3 bases are TGTGCCAGCAGCGTCCGGGACACCGGGGAGCTGTTTTTT. The encoded protein is CASSVRDTGELFF.

The V and J genes are TRBV11-3 and TRBJ2-3, with TRBD1 matching 7 bases. This CDR3 region has 14 residues. The V segment lost 6 bases and the J segment 1 base; nucleotides outside the gene matches: 4. The germline gives CDR1 SGHNT, CDR2 YENEEA. CDR3 bases: TGTGCCAGCAGTGAGGGGGCAGGCACAGATACGCAGTATTTT. This encodes CASSEGAGTDTQYF. The variable domain in full, with the rest retrieved from reference TRBV11-3 and TRBJ2-3, is EAGVVQSPRYKIIEKKQPVAFWCNPISGHNTLYWYLQNLGQGPELLIRYENEEAVDDSQLPKDRFSAERLKGVDSTLKIQPAELGDSAVYLCASSEGAGTDTQYFGPGTRLTVL.

The CDR3 loop is CASSVSVTGRTYEQYF. CDR3 bases: TGTGCCAGCAGCGTATCGGTGACAGGAAGAACCTACGAGCAGTACTTC. This chain joins TRBV9 and TRBJ2-7; the D gene is possibly TRBD1 (6 bases). The CDR3 loop spans 16 amino acids. CDR1 SGDLS and CDR2 YYNGEE come from the germline V gene. The V gene lost 1 base and the J gene lost 2 bases, with 16 bases spanning the gap.

A single count supports this clone. V and J are TRBV6-5 and TRBJ1-2; 7 bases align to TRBD1. Germline trimming cut 0 bases from V and 4 bases from J; bases unmatched to any gene: 2. This CDR3 region has 14 residues. CDR1 is MNHEY, CDR2 SVGAGI, per germline. In DNA, the CDR3 is TGTGCCAGCAGTTACTCCCGGGACAGCTATGGCTACACCTTC. Translation: CASSYSRDSYGYTF.

This chain joins TRBV11-2 and TRBJ2-1, with 11 bases identical to TRBD2. V lost 3 bases and J lost 7; bases outside the gene matches: 8. CDR3 size: 16 residues. Germline CDR1 reads SGHAT; CDR2 reads FQNNGV. The CDR3, as DNA: TGTGCCAGCAGCTTCCTAGCGGGAGGAGAGGTTAATGAGCAGTTCTTC. Its translation is CASSFLAGGEVNEQFF.

The V gene is TRBV5-1, the J gene TRBJ2-3; D is perhaps TRBD1 (5 bases). V was pared by 4 bases and J by 4 bases, with 10 bases between. The germline CDR1 and CDR2 sequences are SGHRS and YFSETQ. This CDR3 has 13 amino acids. The DNA of the CDR3 is TGCGCCAGCAGCGTCCAGGGCCCAGATACGCAGTATTTT. Translation gives CASSVQGPDTQYF.

The rearrangement links TRBV11-3 to TRBJ2-3; TRBD2 might be the D (6 bases). Germline V gene sequence: CDR1 SGHNT, CDR2 YENEEA. Trimming removed 5 bases from V and 4 bases from J, with 16 bases in between. CDR3 length equals 15 residues. The DNA of the CDR3 is TGTGCCAGCAGCCCTACCGGGGGTCGGGCAGATACGCAGTATTTT. Its translation: CASSPTGGRADTQYF.

This chain links TRBV11-2 with TRBJ2-1; 12 bases agree with TRBD2. This CDR3 comprises 15 residues. Unmatched junction bases numbered 8, after V lost 5 bases and J lost 9 bases. Germline-derived CDR1 and CDR2 are SGHAT and FQNNGV. The DNA of the CDR3 is TGTGCCAGCAGCCGTGGACTAGCGGGGAAGGGTGAGCAGTTCTTC. Its protein product is CASSRGLAGKGEQFF.

CDR3 region: CASSGRQGIMHGYTF. Here the CDR3 DNA reads TGTGCCAGCAGCGGAAGACAGGGGATAATGCATGGCTACACCTTC. The V gene is TRBV9, the J gene TRBJ1-2; the match to TRBD1 covers 8 bases. The CDR3 runs 15 residues. The V gene's germline CDR1 is SGDLS and CDR2 YYNGEE. V dropped 3 bases and J dropped 6; count of bases not matched to a gene: 10.